Listed below are T cell receptor beta chains from one sample, sequenced in a study of blood T cell repertoires in COVID-19. This table comes from immunoSEQ multiplex PCR, and its TCRdb copy is limited to in-frame clones, with some not included. This table has about 140,000 clones, 70% to 85% appearing once. Material for sequencing was PBMCs or T cells enriched from blood (not recorded which). The receptors were gathered from a woman under 30 who had been exposed to COVID-19. Both conserved end residues are part of each CDR3. The D gene is left open where the match is weak. Expanded clones are given a class, and other clones once, few, many or no size at all.

V gene	J gene	clone size	D gene	CDR3 DNA	CDR3 protein
TRBV10-3	TRBJ2-2	NA	NA	TGTGCCATCAGTGGGGACGGGGGTAACACCGGGGAGCTGTTTTTT	CAISGDGGNTGELFF
TRBV19	TRBJ1-2	NA	TRBD1	TGTGCCAGTAGTCCCTCGCGACAGGGGGCGTTTCACTATGGCTACACCTTC	CASSPSRQGAFHYGYTF
TRBV5-4	TRBJ1-2	NA	TRBD1	TGTGCCAGCAGCATGGACAGGAGCTATGGCTACACCTTC	CASSMDRSYGYTF
TRBV28	TRBJ1-1	NA	NA	TGTGCCACCTGGAAACGGGGCACTGAAGCTTTCTTT	CATWKRGTEAFF
TRBV11-2	TRBJ2-7	NA	TRBD2	TGTGCCAGCAGCTCACTAGCGGGAGTCCCCAACTCCTACGAGCAGTACTTC	CASSSLAGVPNSYEQYF
TRBV29-1	TRBJ1-1	NA	NA	TGCAGCGTGGCCCAGGGGAAGGGAACTGAAGCTTTCTTT	CSVAQGKGTEAFF
TRBV29-1	TRBJ2-5	once	NA	TGCAGCGTTGAGGGGGACACGGCGGAGACCCAGTACTTC	CSVEGDTAETQYF
TRBV7-2	TRBJ1-5	many	TRBD1	TGTGCCAGCAGCTTAGCGCAGGGGGAGCCCCAGCATTTT	CASSLAQGEPQHF
TRBV18	TRBJ1-2	NA	NA	TGTGCCAGCTCACCGCTTTCCATGAGCCGGGAAACTCAAAACTATGGCTACACCTTC	CASSPLSMSRETQNYGYTF
TRBV6-1	TRBJ2-7	NA	NA	TGTGCCAGCAGTGAAGCGGGAGCCCAAGGGTACGAGCAGTACTTC	CASSEAGAQGYEQYF
TRBV11-3	TRBJ2-7	NA	TRBD1	TGTGCCAGCAGCTCTGGACAGGGGGCAAGCGAGCAGTACTTC	CASSSGQGASEQYF
TRBV2	TRBJ2-5	NA	NA	TGTGCCAGCAGTATTGTGGAGGGGGCCGGGACCCAGTACTTC	CASSIVEGAGTQYF
TRBV10-3	TRBJ1-2	once	TRBD1	TGTGCCATCAGCCTACCCGGGACAGGGGACTATGGCTACACCTTC	CAISLPGTGDYGYTF
TRBV7-9	TRBJ1-5	NA	NA	TGTGCCAGCAGCACCTCGTCTAGCGGGGGGAATCAGCCCCAGCATTTT	CASSTSSSGGNQPQHF
TRBV29-1	TRBJ2-2	NA	TRBD2	TGCAGCGTTGCCCAGCGGGGGAACACCGGGGAGCTGTTTTTT	CSVAQRGNTGELFF
TRBV11-2	TRBJ2-3	NA	TRBD2	TGTGCCAGCAGCGTCCGACTAGCGTCGGGAGGGGATACGCAGTATTTT	CASSVRLASGGDTQYF
TRBV6-5	TRBJ1-3	NA	TRBD1	TGTGCCAGCAGTTGGGACAGGGATGGAAACACCATATATTTT	CASSWDRDGNTIYF
TRBV19	TRBJ1-2	NA	NA	TGTGCCAGTAGTTCCCAAGCGGCAGGGGAAGGCTACACCTTC	CASSSQAAGEGYTF
TRBV20-1	TRBJ1-2	NA	NA	TGCAGTGCTCCATTAGATAGCTACACCTTC	CSAPLDSYTF
TRBV30	TRBJ1-6	few	NA	TGTGCCTGGAGTGCTTCTCGGAGCTCCTATAATTCACCCCTCCACTTT	CAWSASRSSYNSPLHF
TRBV28	TRBJ2-2	NA	TRBD1	TGTGCCAGCAGTCGAACAGGGGGCGGCACCGGGGAGCTGTTTTTT	CASSRTGGGTGELFF
TRBV7-2	TRBJ1-1	NA	TRBD1	TGTGCCAGCAGCCCCCGTTCCGGGACAGACAACACTGAAGCTTTCTTT	CASSPRSGTDNTEAFF
TRBV6-4	TRBJ2-6	NA	TRBD1	TGTGCCAGCAGTGACGAAGGGACAGGCACCTCTGGGGCCAACGTCCTGACTTTC	CASSDEGTGTSGANVLTF
TRBV2	TRBJ2-7	NA	TRBD1	TGTGCCAGCAGTGAACAGGGGGCCACCTACGAGCAGTACTTC	CASSEQGATYEQYF
TRBV12-3/TRBV12-4	TRBJ2-3	NA	NA	TGTGCCAGCAGTTTAGAATCTACAGATACGCAGTATTTT	CASSLESTDTQYF
TRBV5-4	TRBJ2-1	NA	NA	TGTGCCAGCAGCCGACAGGACTACAATGAGCAGTTCTTC	CASSRQDYNEQFF
TRBV4-1	TRBJ2-3	NA	TRBD2	TGCGCCAGCAGCCAAGCTTCCCTAGCGGGAGGGCTGAGCACAGATACGCAGTATTTT	CASSQASLAGGLSTDTQYF
TRBV11-2	TRBJ2-7	NA	TRBD1	TGTGCCAGCAGCTTGGTATTGGGGAACAGGGGCTCCTACGAGCAGTACTTC	CASSLVLGNRGSYEQYF
TRBV4-2	TRBJ1-6	once	NA	TGTGCCAGCAGCCAAGATGGGACTTCCTATAATTCACCCCTCCACTTT	CASSQDGTSYNSPLHF
TRBV11-2	TRBJ1-6	NA	NA	TGTGCCAGCAGCACCGCCGAGTTGGGGGCTCCAAATTATAATTCACCCCTCCACTTT	CASSTAELGAPNYNSPLHF
TRBV10-3	TRBJ2-1	NA	TRBD1	TGTGCCATCAGTGAGGGACAGGGACATGAGCAGTTCTTC	CAISEGQGHEQFF
TRBV4-3	TRBJ2-7	NA	NA	TGCGCCAGCAGCCAAGCCCAGGGTTACGAGCAGTACTTC	CASSQAQGYEQYF
TRBV10-3	TRBJ2-2	NA	TRBD1	TGTGCCATCACTCCGACTGTGACAGGGGTAGCCGGGGAGCTGTTTTTT	CAITPTVTGVAGELFF
TRBV3-1/TRBV3-2	TRBJ2-1	NA	TRBD2	TGTGCCAGCAGCCAAGTGACTAGCGGGAGTTCCTACAATGAGCAGTTCTTC	CASSQVTSGSSYNEQFF
TRBV5-4	TRBJ2-7	NA	NA	TGTGCCAGCAGCATCGACGCAGCGGGCGAGCAGTACTTC	CASSIDAAGEQYF
TRBV5-4	TRBJ1-1	medium-sized	TRBD1	TGTGCCGACGGGACAGCCCCGAACACTGAAGCTTTCTTT	CADGTAPNTEAFF
TRBV5-1	TRBJ2-7	NA	TRBD1	TGCGCCAGCAGCTTGACAGGGGGAACCTACGAGCAGTACTTC	CASSLTGGTYEQYF
TRBV28	TRBJ2-7	NA	TRBD2	TGTGCCAGCAGTTTTACTAGCGGGAGCTCCTACGAGCAGTACTTC	CASSFTSGSSYEQYF
TRBV5-1	TRBJ2-3	NA	NA	TGCGCCAGCAGCGGGGAGCGGGTCCCCTTCACAGATACGCAGTATTTT	CASSGERVPFTDTQYF
TRBV18	TRBJ1-5	NA	NA	TGTGCCAGCTCAGCGGGCACAGCAAATCAGCCCCAGCATTTT	CASSAGTANQPQHF
TRBV24-1	TRBJ2-1	once	TRBD2	TGTGCCACCAGTCCCGGGACTAGCGGGAGCGATGAGCAGTTCTTC	CATSPGTSGSDEQFF
TRBV14	TRBJ2-5	NA	NA	TGTGCCAGCAGCTACCACAGGGAGCGTTTGGGAGAGACCCAGTACTTC	CASSYHRERLGETQYF
TRBV4-1	TRBJ2-1	NA	TRBD2	TGCGCCAGCAGCCAAGATTCGGCTAGCGGGAGAAATGAGCAGTTCTTC	CASSQDSASGRNEQFF
TRBV12-2	TRBJ1-1	NA	NA	TGTGCAAGTCGCTTAGAGCCCTCGACAGGGATGAACACTGAAGCTTTCTTT	CASRLEPSTGMNTEAFF
TRBV2	TRBJ1-5	NA	NA	TGTGCCAGCAGTGGGGGTGAGGGGGTCTTACAGCCCCAGCATTTT	CASSGGEGVLQPQHF
TRBV28	TRBJ1-2	NA	TRBD1	TGTGCCAGCAGTCGAACCGGGACAGGGGACTATGGCTACACCTTC	CASSRTGTGDYGYTF
TRBV9	TRBJ1-1	once	TRBD1	TGTGCCAGCAGCGTAGCTCCCACAGGGGACACTGAAGCTTTCTTT	CASSVAPTGDTEAFF
TRBV11-1	TRBJ1-1	NA	NA	TGTGCCAGCAGCTCAGACATTGAAGCTTTCTTT	CASSSDIEAFF
TRBV9	TRBJ1-1	NA	NA	TGTGCCAGCAGCGTATATAGTGGGGACATTCCATGGAACACTGAAGCTTTCTTT	CASSVYSGDIPWNTEAFF
TRBV12-5	TRBJ2-1	NA	TRBD2	TGTGCTAGTGGTTACTGGACTAGCGGAGACAATGAGCAGTTCTTC	CASGYWTSGDNEQFF
TRBV5-8	TRBJ2-3	NA	TRBD2	TGTGCCAGCAGCTTGGTTCGGGCTAGCGGGACGTATACGCAGTATTTT	CASSLVRASGTYTQYF